This TCR beta chain was identified in a study of blood T cell repertoires in COVID-19. Across the study: The United States, Italy and Spain supplied acute and convalescent COVID-19 samples.

TCRdb's copy holds only in-frame clones and misses some; the assay was immunoSEQ multiplex PCR. The table shows 150,000 to 200,000 clones, with about 81% occurring only once. The CDR3 is 12 residues long. Germline V lookup: CDR1 WSHSY, CDR2 SAAADI. V lost 5 bases, J lost 2 bases, and 6 bases lay in between. Sequencing was carried out using peripheral blood. This receptor was identified in a man in his fifties or sixties with active or convalescent COVID-19. V is TRBV10-2 and J is TRBJ2-5; possibly TRBD1 for D (6 bases). The CDR3 spells CASSQGQETQYF. For the CDR3, the DNA is TGCGCCAGCAGTCAGGGGCAAGAGACCCAGTACTTC.